The clone carrying this TCR beta chain has only one observation. The sample comes from a study of T cell changes during pregnancy in multiple sclerosis. Assay: immunoSEQ multiplex PCR; the TCRdb copy retains only in-frame clones and omits some. The table shows fewer than 110,000 clones, with roughly nine tenths occurring only once. The germline V gene has CDR1 SQVTM and CDR2 ANQGSEA. The V end was cut by 5 bases, the J end by 2 bases, with 13 bases between. The CDR3 contains 13 residues. The chain couples TRBV29-1 to TRBJ2-7; possible D gene TRBD1, 5 bases. This clonotype originated in a female donor with multiple sclerosis, enrolled in a pregnancy study. Source: peripheral blood, taken after pregnancy. This CDR3 is CSVRQQLTYEQYF. For the CDR3, the DNA is TGCAGCGTTCGACAGCAGCTGACCTACGAGCAGTACTTC.